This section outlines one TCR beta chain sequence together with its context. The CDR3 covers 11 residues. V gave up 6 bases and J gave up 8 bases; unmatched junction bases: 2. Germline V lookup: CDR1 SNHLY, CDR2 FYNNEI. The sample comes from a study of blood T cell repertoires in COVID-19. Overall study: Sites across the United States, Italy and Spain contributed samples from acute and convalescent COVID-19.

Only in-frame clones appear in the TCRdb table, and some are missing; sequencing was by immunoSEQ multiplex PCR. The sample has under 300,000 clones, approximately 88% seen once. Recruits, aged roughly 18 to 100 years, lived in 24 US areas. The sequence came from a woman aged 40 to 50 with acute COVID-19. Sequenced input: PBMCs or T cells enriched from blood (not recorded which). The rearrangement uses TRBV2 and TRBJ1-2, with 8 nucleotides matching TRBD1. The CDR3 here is CASSRGQGYTF. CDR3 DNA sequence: TGTGCCAGCAGCAGGGGGCAAGGCTACACCTTC.